Listed below are T cell receptor beta chains from one sample, sequenced in a study of blood T cell repertoires in COVID-19. Method: immunoSEQ multiplex PCR; TCRdb's copy keeps in-frame clones and lacks some. This table holds 63,000 or so clones, around 92% found once. Specimen: peripheral blood. Every receptor here comes from a man aged 55 to 70 with acute or convalescent COVID-19. Both conserved end residues are part of each CDR3. The D gene is left open where the match is weak. Clone size is given for some rows only: seen once, a few or many times, or a class if the clone is expanded.

>TRBD1|TRBJ2-7|-|TRBV11-2
TGTGCCAGCAGCTTACGGGGCCGGGACAGTTTCTACGAGCAGTACTTC
CASSLRGRDSFYEQYF
>-|TRBJ1-5|-|TRBV2
TGTGCCAGCAGTGGGGGGGGAGGGGATCAGCCCCAGCATTTT
CASSGGGGDQPQHF
>-|TRBJ2-2|-|TRBV5-1
TGCGCCAGCAGCCTTGAAGTGGGACTTACGAACACCGGGGAGCTGTTTTTT
CASSLEVGLTNTGELFF
>-|TRBJ2-7|-|TRBV10-2
TGCGCCAGCAGTAACGGACAGAAGATTTACGAGCAGTACTTC
CASSNGQKIYEQYF
>-|TRBJ1-2|few|TRBV4-2
TGTGCCAGCAGCCAAGGAGATAGATATGGCTACACCTTC
CASSQGDRYGYTF
>TRBD1|TRBJ1-1|-|TRBV18
TGTGCCAGCTCAGGGGGACAGTACAACACTGAAGCTTTCTTT
CASSGGQYNTEAFF
>TRBD1|TRBJ2-7|once|TRBV29-1
TGCAGCGTCCGAACTACCGGGACAGGGGTCCACGAGCAGTACTTC
CSVRTTGTGVHEQYF
>-|TRBJ1-3|-|TRBV30
TGTGCCTGGAGCGCGGACGCGGGTGGAAACACCATATATTTT
CAWSADAGGNTIYF
>-|TRBJ1-5|-|TRBV2
TGTGCCAGCAGGACGACAGATAGCAATCAGCCCCAGCATTTT
CASRTTDSNQPQHF
>TRBD1|TRBJ2-5|few|TRBV7-7
TGTGCTAGCAGCTTAGGGTACAGGGGGCGATACCAAGAGACCCAGTACTTC
CASSLGYRGRYQETQYF
>TRBD1|TRBJ2-2|-|TRBV6-5
TGTGCCAGCGAGAGGACAGGGTACACCGGGGAGCTGTTTTTT
CASERTGYTGELFF
>-|TRBJ1-6|-|TRBV2
TGTGCCAGCAACGGGGGGGGGAGCTCCTATAATTCACCCCTCCACTTT
CASNGGGSSYNSPLHF
>TRBD1|TRBJ1-2|-|TRBV9
TGTGCCAGCAGCAAGACTCCTTGGACAGGGAAGAGCGGCTACACCTTC
CASSKTPWTGKSGYTF
>-|TRBJ2-7|-|TRBV6-6
TGTGCCAGCAGTCCGACGGCGGGAAGGGGCTACGAGCAGTACTTC
CASSPTAGRGYEQYF
>-|TRBJ1-6|-|TRBV19
TGTGCCAGTAGTATGGATAGCGGGAGCTCCTATAATTCACCCCTCCACTTT
CASSMDSGSSYNSPLHF
>-|TRBJ1-4|-|TRBV5-1
TGCGCCAGCAGCTTGGGCGGGGTCGAAACAGAAAAACTGTTTTTT
CASSLGGVETEKLFF
>TRBD1|TRBJ1-1|-|TRBV10-1
TGCGCCAGCAGTGACTCCCGACAGGGGACTGAAGCTTTCTTT
CASSDSRQGTEAFF
>-|TRBJ1-1|-|TRBV9
TGTGCCAGCAGCGTGGCACCAGGACAGATGAAGACTGAAGCTTTCTTT
CASSVAPGQMKTEAFF
>-|TRBJ2-5|-|TRBV3-1/TRBV3-2
TGTGCCAGCAGCCCGTCTCCAGGGGCAGAGACCCAGTACTTC
CASSPSPGAETQYF
>TRBD1|TRBJ1-2|-|TRBV29-1
TGCAGCGTTAATCTCCAGGGGGCGAGATATGGCTACACCTTC
CSVNLQGARYGYTF
>TRBD1|TRBJ2-7|-|TRBV7-8
TGTGCCATCCGCAGGGGGCTCGAGCAGTACTTC
CAIRRGLEQYF
>-|TRBJ2-1|-|TRBV5-1
TGCGCCAGCAGCTTCATGCATGGGGGGTATGAGCAGTTCTTC
CASSFMHGGYEQFF
>-|TRBJ2-3|-|TRBV5-4
TGTGCCAGCAGCCCGGGGGATCCGAATACGCAGTATTTT
CASSPGDPNTQYF
>-|TRBJ1-2|-|TRBV6-2/TRBV6-3
TGTGCCAGCAGTTACTCAACGGGGAACTATGGCTACACCTTC
CASSYSTGNYGYTF
>-|TRBJ1-5|-|TRBV6-5
TGTGCCAGCAGTTACCGCAGGGGTGGCAATCAGCCCCAGCATTTT
CASSYRRGGNQPQHF
>-|TRBJ1-6|-|TRBV2
TGTGCCAGCACGGGAGAGTCATCACCCCTCCACTTT
CASTGESSPLHF
>-|TRBJ1-2|-|TRBV9
TGTGCCAGCAGCGTAGGAGTTGGGGAGGGCTATGGCTACACCTTC
CASSVGVGEGYGYTF
>-|TRBJ2-7|-|TRBV6-5
TGTGCCAGCAGTTACTCGCTCGGGAACGAGCAGTACTTC
CASSYSLGNEQYF
>-|TRBJ2-3|-|TRBV14
TGTGCCAGCAGCCTAACCGGACTTTCCACAGATACGCAGTATTTT
CASSLTGLSTDTQYF
>TRBD1|TRBJ1-1|-|TRBV6-5
TGTGCCAGGACAGGGGGGATGAACACTGAAGCTTTCTTT
CARTGGMNTEAFF
>TRBD1|TRBJ2-3|-|TRBV19
TGTGCCAGTAGTATCAGGGGGCCTCGTGCTAGCACAGATACGCAGTATTTT
CASSIRGPRASTDTQYF
>TRBD1|TRBJ1-1|once|TRBV5-6
TGTGCCAGCAGCTTCGGACAGGGGGCCGTTGGAACTGAAGCTTTCTTT
CASSFGQGAVGTEAFF
>TRBD1|TRBJ1-2|once|TRBV9
TGTGCCAGCAGCGGAACAGGGGGAGTAAGGGGCTACACCTTC
CASSGTGGVRGYTF
>-|TRBJ1-2|-|TRBV7-9
TGTGCCAGCGGCCGATCGTCGAATAGCTACACCTTC
CASGRSSNSYTF
>-|TRBJ1-1|-|TRBV29-1
TGCAGCGTACAGAAAAACACTGAAGCTTTCTTT
CSVQKNTEAFF
>TRBD1|TRBJ1-6|-|TRBV30
TGTGCCTGGAGTGTGGGACAGGGGGATTCACCCCTCCACTTT
CAWSVGQGDSPLHF
>-|TRBJ1-2|-|TRBV2
TGTGCCAGCAGGAAGACAGGAGCCTCAGGGGCCTTTACGGGCTACACCTTC
CASRKTGASGAFTGYTF
>-|TRBJ1-4|-|TRBV27
TGTGCCAGCAGTTTACTAACGGGTTCCCGGCAGGAAAAACTGTTTTTT
CASSLLTGSRQEKLFF
>-|TRBJ1-1|-|TRBV6-1
TGTGCCAGCAGGACAGGGAACACTGAAGCTTTCTTT
CASRTGNTEAFF
>-|TRBJ2-1|few|TRBV12-5
TGTGCTAGTGGTTTGGTACGGGTCATGGGTGGCAATGAGCAGTTCTTC
CASGLVRVMGGNEQFF
>TRBD2|TRBJ2-1|once|TRBV27
TGTGCCAGCAGTTTAAGGTCTAGCGGGGAGAATGAGCAGTTCTTC
CASSLRSSGENEQFF
>TRBD1|TRBJ1-3|-|TRBV6-5
TGTGCCAGCAGTTACAACTCCGGGACAGGGGGCACCATATATTTT
CASSYNSGTGGTIYF
>TRBD1|TRBJ2-7|-|TRBV9
TGTGCCAGCAGCGCACAGGACAGGGGCCACGAGCAGTACTTC
CASSAQDRGHEQYF
>-|TRBJ1-2|-|TRBV29-1
TGCAGCGTTGAGGGGACACCAGACTATGGCTACACCTTC
CSVEGTPDYGYTF
>-|TRBJ2-3|-|TRBV5-4
TGTGCCAGCAGCTTCAGTAGGGGGACAGATACGCAGTATTTT
CASSFSRGTDTQYF
>-|TRBJ1-6|-|TRBV3-1/TRBV3-2
TGTGCCAGCAGCCAAGAAGGAACAGGACGGCCAAAGTGGCCCCTCCACTTT
CASSQEGTGRPKWPLHF
>TRBD1|TRBJ2-1|once|TRBV7-8
TGTGCCAGCAGCTTAGGGCGACAGGGGTCCTACAATGAGCAGTTCTTC
CASSLGRQGSYNEQFF
>TRBD1|TRBJ1-1|-|TRBV7-9
TGTGCCAGCAGCCCCAAGGGGGGACAGACGAACACTGAAGCTTTCTTT
CASSPKGGQTNTEAFF